Following are 25 T cell receptor gamma chains from one sample sequenced in a study of γδ T cells in repeated Plasmodium falciparum infection. Flow sorting of PBMC yielded separate Vgamma9/Vdelta2+ and Vdelta2-negative gammadelta T cell populations for bulk repertoire analysis. TCRdb redid the clone calls on the multiplex PCR reads with CATT. The table records some 32,000 gamma-chain clones, over 1.1% of them present only once. Material for sequencing was gamma-delta T cells from blood. The source is a pool of human donors (malaria-infected and uninfected, not separated).

This clone has a handful of counts. TCRdb has a much larger clone's protein, which differs at residue 10 from the translation of this DNA, likely because of a read error; what is shown is the protein translated from the DNA. No J gene was assigned, while the V gene was called as TRGV9. This CDR3 comprises 12 residues. The germline gives CDR1 GITISATS, CDR2 ISYDGTV (reference sequence). In DNA form, the CDR3 reads TGTGCCTTGTGGGAGGTTAGGAAAATCGAGGTATTT. Translated, it gives CALWEVRKIEVF.

This clone was picked up many times. A much larger clone differs by one base, so this may be a read error. This specimen includes other DNA sequences encoding the same CDR3. V is TRGV2 and J is TRGJ1 or TRGJ2. Germline trimming cut 0 bases from V and 0 bases from J; bases unmatched to any gene: 5. The germline CDR1 and CDR2 sequences are EGSNGY and YDSYNSKV. The CDR3 consists of 15 residues. DNA for the CDR3: TGTGCCACCTGGGACGGGCCGTTGAATTATTATAAGAAACTCTTT. It is translated as CATWDGPLNYYKKLF.

A remark on this clone: The translation of this DNA and the TCRdb protein of a much larger clone differ at residue 11, probably owing to a read error; the protein shown here is translated from the DNA. The chain links TRGV9 to TRGJP. The J gene, left out of TCRdb, was set here by checking the DNA against germline. There are 18 residues in the CDR3. Germline V gene lookup returns CDR1 GITISATS and CDR2 ISYDGTV (reference sequence). With 0 bases clipped from V and 12 bases from J, the junction kept 14 bases outside the gene matches. The CDR3 spells CALWEVGSAGSGKKIKVF. CDR3 DNA sequence: TGTGCCTTGTGGGAGGTGGGTTCAGCGGGGTCGGGCAAAAAAATCAAGGTATTT.

This clone was counted many times. This chain connects TRGV9 to TRGJP1. V was pared by 5 bases and J by 11 bases, with 8 bases of the junction left unmatched. Germline loops: CDR1 GITISATS, CDR2 ISYDGTV (reference sequence). CDR3 size: 12 residues. CDR3 sequence: CALWAPVWFKIF. In nucleotides, the CDR3 is TGTGCCTTGTGGGCTCCGGTGTGGTTCAAGATATTT.

With regard to this clone: TCRdb pairs this DNA with a much larger clone's protein that differs at residue 11, likely a read error; the protein shown was translated from the DNA. This rearrangement joins TRGV9 to TRGJP1. No J segment appears in TCRdb, so it was assigned here by matching the sequence to germline. Per germline, CDR1 GITISATS and CDR2 ISYDGTV (reference sequence). This CDR3 has 14 residues. CDR3 sequence: CALWEHTTGWLKIF. The CDR3 DNA sequence: TGTGCCTTGTGGGAGCATACCACTGGTTGGCTCAAGATATTT.

This clone showed up just a few times. This is likely an artifact of a read error, given a far larger clone one base away. Other DNA sequences in the sample encode the same CDR3. The V gene call is TRGV9, and the J gene call is absent. This CDR3 contains 17 residues. CDR1 and CDR2 (germline): GITISATS, ISYDGTV (reference sequence). The CDR3 DNA reads TGTGCCTTGTGGGAGACCGACCAAGAGTTGGGCAAAAAAATCAAGGTGTTT. Protein sequence: CALWETDQELGKKIKVF.

As to this clone: The amino acid sequence in TCRdb belongs to a much larger clone and departs from this DNA's translation at residue 5, likely a sequencing read error; the sequence shown is translated from the DNA. This chain connects TRGV9 to TRGJ1 or TRGJ2. In the absence of a J gene in TCRdb, the DNA was matched to germline to assign it here. V trimming: 5 bases; J trimming: 2 bases; junction bases outside the gene matches: 6. Germline CDR1 and CDR2: GITISATS and ISYDGTV (reference sequence). The CDR3 sequence is 13 residues long. The CDR3 protein is CALWGSDYYKKLF. The CDR3, as DNA: TGTGCCTTGTGGGGGTCCGATTATTATAAGAAACTCTTT.

About this clone itself: The TCRdb protein, from a much larger clone, departs from this DNA's translation at residue 3, likely by read error; the protein shown derives from the DNA. V and J are TRGV4 and TRGJ1 or TRGJ2. The J gene, missing from TCRdb, was assigned here through DNA to germline matching. The CDR3 totals 9 residues. Germline-derived CDR1 and CDR2 are EGSTGY and YDSYTSSV. CDR3 sequence (DNA): TGTGCCGCCTGGGAAGAGAAACTCTTT. Residues: CAAWEEKLF.

Remarks on this clone: A read error is likely here: a far larger clone is one base away. The sample has other DNA sequences that encode this CDR3 too. This chain joins TRGV9 and TRGJP. The J gene, missing from TCRdb, was assigned here through DNA to germline matching. CDR3 length equals 13 residues. Germline V gene data show CDR1 as GITISATS and CDR2 as ISYDGTV (reference sequence). This chain's CDR3 is CAQGELGKKIKVF. The CDR3 bases are TGTGCGCAGGGAGAGCTGGGCAAAAAAATCAAGGTATTT.

This clone was detected only a few times. This likely stems from a read error, as it lies one base from a far larger clone. Different DNA sequences within this sample yield the same CDR3. The V call is TRGV2, the J call TRGJ1 or TRGJ2. The J gene was not available in TCRdb and was assigned here by matching the DNA to germline segments. CDR1 EGSNGY and CDR2 YDSYNSKV come from the germline V gene. Unmatched junction bases numbered 13, after V lost 0 bases and J lost 11 bases. CDR3 length equals 14 residues. The CDR3 loop reads CATWDGPQHREKLF. As DNA, the CDR3 is TGTGCCACCTGGGACGGGCCTCAACATAGGGAGAAACTCTTT.

This clone was recorded at least ten times. It may be a read error: a sequence one base away is much more abundant. CDR3 bases: TGTGCCTTGTGGGAGGTATTAAGAGAGTTGGGCAAAAAAATCAGGGTATTT. This sequence encodes CALWEVLRELGKKIRVF. This rearrangement joins TRGV9 to TRGJP. Germline V gene sequence: CDR1 GITISATS, CDR2 ISYDGTV (reference sequence). This CDR3 comprises 17 residues.

Concerning this clone itself: The protein held in TCRdb is that of a much larger clone and does not match this DNA's translation at residue 3, likely because of a read error; the protein shown is translated from the DNA. The chain uses TRGV5 and TRGJ1 or TRGJ2. Germline lookup yields CDR1 VINAFY and CDR2 YDVSNSKD. The CDR3 consists of 13 residues. DNA for the CDR3: TGTGCCCCCTGGGACAGGCCGGGATATAAGAAACTCTTT. It yields the protein CAPWDRPGYKKLF.

The sample holds many counts of this clone. It differs at one base from a far larger clone, so likely a read error. Other nucleotide sequences in the sample specify the same CDR3. The CDR3 DNA follows: TGTGCCTTGTGGGAGGTGTATTCAAAAATCTATAAGAAACTCTTT. This gives the protein CALWEVYSKIYKKLF. The rearrangement joins TRGV9 to TRGJ1 or TRGJ2. TCRdb lists no J gene, so it was determined here by aligning the DNA to germline. This CDR3 region has 15 residues. Germline values: CDR1 GITISATS, CDR2 ISYDGTV (reference sequence). Losses at the gene ends were 0 bases for V and 7 bases for J; bases not matched to a gene: 12.

This clone occurred many times. V is TRGV8 and J is TRGJ1 or TRGJ2. V lost 2 bases to trimming and J lost 6 bases; unmatched junction nucleotides: 4. The V gene's germline CDR1 is VENAVY and CDR2 YDSYNSRV. CDR3 size: 12 residues. CDR3 amino acids: CATWDIFYKKLF. The CDR3 DNA sequence: TGTGCCACCTGGGATATTTTTTATAAGAAACTCTTT.

In this sample, this clone turned up a few times. TCRdb has a much larger clone's protein, which differs at residue 6 from the translation of this DNA, likely because of a read error; what is shown is the protein translated from the DNA. The rearrangement uses TRGV9 and TRGJ1 or TRGJ2. TCRdb gives no J gene; it was assigned here by matching the DNA to germline. After removal of 5 bases from V and 11 bases from J, the junction contained 9 bases not matched to a gene. The CDR3 extends over 11 amino acids. Germline lookup yields CDR1 GITISATS and CDR2 ISYDGTV (reference sequence). The CDR3 region has the DNA TGTGCCTTGTGGGTGGGACCGGAGAAACTCTTT. This codes for CALWVGPEKLF.

Within the sample, this clone is medium-sized (0.01 to 0.1%). This likely reflects a read error, since a far larger clone is one base away. Other DNA sequences in the same sample also yield this CDR3. The chain employs TRGV9 and TRGJP2. Germline assignment: CDR1 GITISATS and CDR2 ISYDGTV (reference sequence). CDR3 length equals 15 residues. Germline trimming cut 3 bases from V and 5 bases from J; bases unmatched to any gene: 9. The CDR3 reads CALWEPVGSDWIKTF. CDR3 nucleotides: TGTGCCTTGTGGGAGCCGGTCGGCAGTGATTGGATCAAGACGTTT.

Many counts were recorded for this clone. This DNA's translation and the protein TCRdb lists, from a much larger clone, do not match at residue 3, likely due to a read error; the protein shown is translated from the DNA. V is TRGV9 and J is TRGJ1 or TRGJ2. CDR1 is GITISATS and CDR2 is ISYDGTV in the germline V gene (reference sequence). CDR3 length equals 18 residues. CDR3 loop: CASWEVSQGLSNYYKKLF. CDR3 coding DNA: TGTGCCTCGTGGGAGGTATCCCAAGGGCTATCGAATTATTATAAGAAACTCTTT.

This clone has at least ten counts. This likely reflects a read error, since a far larger clone is one base away. The identical CDR3 is also encoded by other nucleotide sequences in the sample. The chain links TRGV9 to TRGJ1 or TRGJ2. TCRdb does not report a J gene; here it was assigned by matching the DNA to germline references. The germline gives CDR1 GITISATS, CDR2 ISYDGTV (reference sequence). This CDR3 is 13 amino acids long. The CDR3 DNA follows: TGTGCCCTGTGGGAGTCTAGTGGTTATAAGAAACTCTTT. Translated: CALWESSGYKKLF.

This clone was recorded at least ten times. The protein TCRdb lists belongs to a much larger clone and differs from this DNA's translation at residue 8, which points to a read error; the protein shown is made from the DNA. The chain carries TRGV9 and TRGJP. This CDR3 comprises 17 residues. Per the germline V gene, CDR1 is GITISATS and CDR2 is ISYDGTV (reference sequence). The V gene end was trimmed by 4 bases and the J gene end by 9 bases; junction bases not matched to a gene: 12. CDR3 amino acids: CALWERGGMLGKKIKVF. CDR3 nucleotide sequence: TGTGCCTTGTGGGAAAGGGGGGGTATGTTGGGCAAAAAAATCAAGGTATTT.

The table lists this clone with a few counts. The TCRdb record carries a much larger clone's protein, which differs from this DNA's translation at residue 7; a read error is the likely cause, and the protein listed here is the DNA translation. No J gene call was made, and the V gene is TRGV9. CDR3 length equals 9 residues. Germline assignment: CDR1 GITISATS and CDR2 ISYDGTV (reference sequence). CDR3 in DNA: TGTGCCTTGTGGGAGATAGAACTTTTT. As protein: CALWEIELF.

This clone was counted ten times or more. A far larger clone is off by one base, so a read error is likely. Within the sample, other DNA sequences also encode this same CDR3. No J gene was called, and the V gene is TRGV9. This CDR3 is built from 14 residues. The germline V gene encodes CDR1 GITISATS and CDR2 ISYDGTV (reference sequence). The CDR3 region has the DNA TGTGCCTTGTGGGAGGTTACGAATTATTATAAGAAGCTCTTT. Translation: CALWEVTNYYKKLF.

This clone appeared a few times. TCRdb has a much larger clone's protein, which differs at residue 10 from the translation of this DNA, likely because of a read error; what is shown is the protein translated from the DNA. V gene TRGV9 combines with J gene TRGJP. The J gene is not listed in TCRdb, so it was assigned here from a DNA match to germline. Germline loops: CDR1 GITISATS, CDR2 ISYDGTV (reference sequence). This CDR3 spans 18 amino acids. The CDR3 DNA follows: TGTGCCTTGTGGGAGGAGGAAAAACAAGGGTTGGGCAAAAAAATCAAGGTATTT. As protein: CALWEEEKQGLGKKIKVF.

This clone was detected ten times or more. The TCRdb record carries a much larger clone's protein, which differs from this DNA's translation at residue 3; a read error is the likely cause, and the protein listed here is the DNA translation. This rearrangement joins TRGV5P to TRGJ1 or TRGJ2. The J gene, absent from TCRdb, was called here by matching the DNA to germline. TRGV5P is designated a pseudogene. The CDR3 consists of 13 residues. The CDR3 coding sequence is TGTGCCATCTGGGGCACCCTTTGCTATAAGAAACTCTTT. Amino acid sequence: CAIWGTLCYKKLF.

This clone was found a few times. TCRdb assigns this DNA the protein of a much larger clone, which departs from its translation at residue 16; this likely reflects a read error, and the protein shown comes from translating the DNA. The chain has TRGV9 and TRGJP1. TCRdb records no J gene; here it was assigned by comparing the DNA to germline. Germline lookup yields CDR1 GITISATS and CDR2 ISYDGTV (reference sequence). Trimming removed 3 bases from V and 15 bases from J; junction bases left unmatched: 25. CDR3 length equals 17 residues. The CDR3 reads CALWEPIQELGKKIKIF. DNA of the CDR3: TGTGCCTTGTGGGAGCCTATACAAGAGTTGGGCAAAAAAATCAAGATATTT.

This clone showed up just a few times. This likely reflects a read error, since a far larger clone is one base away. Other nucleotide sequences from this sample produce the same CDR3. The rearrangement links TRGV9 to TRGJP. TCRdb lists no J gene, so it was determined here by aligning the DNA to germline. CDR3 length: 17 residues. Per the germline V gene, CDR1 is GITISATS and CDR2 is ISYDGTV (reference sequence). The CDR3 nucleotides read TGTGCCTTGTGGGACCTTTCGCAAGAGTTGGGCAAGAAAATCAAGGTATTT. Translating it yields CALWDLSQELGKKIKVF.